This paragraph reports one T cell receptor (beta chain). Germline CDR1 reads SGHRS; CDR2 reads YFSETQ. V lost 5 bases to trimming and J lost 5 bases, with 8 bases between them. The CDR3 sequence is 12 residues long. Method: immunoSEQ multiplex PCR; TCRdb's copy keeps in-frame clones and lacks some. Of over 100,000 clones listed, around 88% are singletons. This specimen comes from a study of blood T cell repertoires in COVID-19. Study details: Sample material is recorded as cDNA or gDNA derived from T cells, B-cell-depleted T cells, or PBMCs.

The TCR originated in a human donor with acute or convalescent COVID-19. The donor label of this sample is uncertain. Sequencing input: peripheral blood. The rearrangement links TRBV5-1 to TRBJ2-1; tentative D call: TRBD2 (5 bases). This CDR3 is CASSVANNEQFF. Here the CDR3 DNA reads TGCGCCAGCAGTGTAGCGAACAATGAGCAGTTCTTC.